The sequence of this T cell receptor (beta chain) was determined in a study of a mutant IDH1 vaccine in newly diagnosed glioma (dated by TCRdb to about 2021). For context, the study as a whole: Patients received eight vaccinations in weeks 1, 3, 5, 7, 11, 15, 19 and 23, corresponding to visits V03 through V10. Vaccination started 4-6 weeks after radiotherapy alone, or was given together with temozolomide cycles in the groups whose treatment included chemotherapy. Of the 25 to 35 treated patients, about 62% were male and approximately 38% were female, and a mean age of 40.4 years was recorded. Prior to enrollment, patients had been given standard therapy consisting of radiotherapy alone, temozolomide alone, or radiochemotherapy with temozolomide, with the combination given to most patients. Six visits were used for peripheral blood collection: V03 (baseline), V05, V07, V10, V12 and V13. Longitudinal TCRB deep sequencing was performed for about two dozen treated patients wherever samples were available for exploratory analyses. Overall study outcomes, separate from this receptor: The authors stated that sample limitations prevented analyses of patient blood samples from being reproduced. Pseudoprogression appeared unrelated to alterations in the top peripheral T cell clonotypes detected by TCRB sequencing. Availability determined which PBMC samples were chosen for TCRB deep sequencing. Immune responses induced by the vaccine were seen in roughly 95% of patients across multiple MHC alleles.

The library came from the immunoSEQ multiplex PCR assay. The hsTCRB Kit was used according to the manufacturer's protocol to amplify rearranged TCR beta chain sequences. An Illumina MiSeq was used to sequence the TCRB libraries. In the source study's methods: The kit vendor's proprietary platform handled demultiplexing, trimming and gene mapping. The table was pulled from immuneACCESS by TCRdb, which kept in-frame rearrangements only. Such tables lose some clones; where checked, under half of the loss comes from unresolved V genes, and the rest has no known cause. D and trimming were read from the DNA, whereas the V and J calls and clone size are those reported in that table. In this sample the table shows just over 80,000 clones, almost 85% of which occur a single time. 2% to 2.5% of the sample lies in the top ten. The time point label, read with the paper, signifies: week 23, last vaccination. A 20-mer mutant IDH1 peptide at 300 micrograms in Montanide made up each vaccine dose, which was injected subcutaneously together with topical imiquimod. The donors had newly diagnosed IDH1-mutant astrocytomas of WHO grade 3 or 4 that showed loss of nuclear ATRX. The samples were drawn from NOA16, a multicentre, single-arm, open-label phase I trial in Germany that tested a mutant IDH1 peptide vaccine in humans for the first time. Genomic DNA for TCRB sequencing was extracted from EDTA blood using the DNeasy Blood and Tissue Kit.

V and J lose 4 bases and 7 bases, and a span of 11 bases separates them. Based on the germline V gene, the CDR1 and CDR2 sequences are ENHRY and SYGVKD. The CDR3 contains 14 residues, cysteine and phenylalanine counted. Only the CDR3 DNA is retained, 42 bases long and in frame from the first base. As to this clone: Its recognized antigen is unknown. There are no base qualities to consult, and no much larger clone falls within one base.

The sequenced sample was PBMCs, obtained from a glioma patient whose treatment included an IDH1 peptide vaccine. This TCR derives from a man aged 25-45 years with glioma. Some clones in this sample may be carry-over from other donors' samples. The rearrangement combines TRBV10-3 with TRBJ1-6; the D gene cannot be resolved reliably. The CDR3: CAISVGAENSPLHF. The bases read TGTGCCATCAGTGTGGGAGCAGAGAATTCACCCCTCCACTTT.